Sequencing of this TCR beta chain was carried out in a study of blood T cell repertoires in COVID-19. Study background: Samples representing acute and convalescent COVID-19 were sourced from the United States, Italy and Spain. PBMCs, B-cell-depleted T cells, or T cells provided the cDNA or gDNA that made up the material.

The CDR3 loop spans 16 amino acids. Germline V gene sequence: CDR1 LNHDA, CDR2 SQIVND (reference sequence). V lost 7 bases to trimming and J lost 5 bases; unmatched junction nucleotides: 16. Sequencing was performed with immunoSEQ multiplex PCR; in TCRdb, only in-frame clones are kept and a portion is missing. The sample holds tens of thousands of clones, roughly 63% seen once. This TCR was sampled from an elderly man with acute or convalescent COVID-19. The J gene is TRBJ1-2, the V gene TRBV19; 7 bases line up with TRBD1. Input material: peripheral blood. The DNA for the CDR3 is TGTGCCAGTACCCTAGGGGGCGTAGGAACAAATTATGGCTACACCTTC. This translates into CASTLGGVGTNYGYTF.